Listed below are T cell receptor beta chains from one sample, sequenced in a study of cytomegalovirus exposure and HLA in healthy donors. The repertoire was sequenced with immunoSEQ multiplex PCR; TCRdb's copy has only in-frame clones and lacks some. Of fewer than 250,000 clones listed, approximately 81% are singletons. The sequenced material came from PBMCs. The source of these receptors is a human donor in good health. Both conserved end residues are part of each CDR3. D genes are given only for firm matches. The size field is filled for only some rows; it gives once, few, many or a size class.

TRBJ2-1 | . | . | TRBV27 | CASSSSGTTGYNEQFF | TGTGCCAGCAGTTCATCAGGGACAACGGGGTACAATGAGCAGTTCTTC
TRBJ2-6 | few | . | TRBV10-3 | CAISESGPPSGANVLTF | TGTGCCATCAGTGAATCCGGTCCGCCCTCTGGGGCCAACGTCCTGACTTTC
TRBJ2-7 | . | . | TRBV30 | CAWSVSGNYEQYF | TGTGCCTGGAGCGTTTCAGGGAACTACGAGCAGTACTTC
TRBJ2-7 | . | TRBD1 | TRBV19 | CASSIETGGYEQYF | TGTGCCAGTAGTATTGAGACAGGGGGCTACGAGCAGTACTTC
TRBJ1-1 | once | TRBD1 | TRBV29-1 | CSAGGGQGFTSGAFF | TGCAGCGCCGGCGGCGGACAGGGGTTCACGTCCGGGGCTTTCTTT
TRBJ1-1 | . | . | TRBV7-9 | CASSQGQTRDTEAFF | TGTGCCAGCAGCCAAGGACAGACCCGAGACACTGAAGCTTTCTTT
TRBJ2-1 | once | TRBD2 | TRBV30 | CAWRTSLADEQFF | TGTGCCTGGAGGACCTCACTAGCGGATGAGCAGTTCTTC
TRBJ2-7 | . | . | TRBV4-1 | CASSQVKDTYEQYF | TGCGCCAGCAGCCAAGTAAAGGACACCTACGAGCAGTACTTC
TRBJ2-2 | few | . | TRBV19 | CASSTKNTGELFF | TGTGCCAGTAGTACTAAAAACACCGGGGAGCTGTTTTTT
TRBJ2-5 | . | . | TRBV25-1 | CASSEYRGKETQYF | TGTGCCAGCAGTGAATATCGGGGGAAAGAGACCCAGTACTTC
TRBJ2-1 | . | TRBD1 | TRBV5-1 | CASSVGTGAYNEQFF | TGCGCCAGCAGCGTTGGGACAGGGGCCTACAATGAGCAGTTCTTC
TRBJ2-7 | . | TRBD1 | TRBV5-1 | CASRPPGQGPYEQYF | TGCGCCAGCCGCCCGCCGGGACAGGGCCCATACGAGCAGTACTTC
TRBJ2-1 | . | TRBD2 | TRBV18 | CASSRAGGPYNEQFF | TGTGCCAGCTCACGAGCGGGAGGGCCTTACAATGAGCAGTTCTTC
TRBJ2-7 | . | TRBD2 | TRBV7-2 | CASSLRALAGGPSREQYF | TGTGCCAGCAGCTTGAGGGCACTAGCGGGAGGCCCCTCGCGGGAGCAGTACTTC
TRBJ2-2 | . | . | TRBV10-3 | CATRLGENTGELFF | TGTGCCACCAGGTTGGGCGAGAACACCGGGGAGCTGTTTTTT
TRBJ2-1 | . | TRBD2 | TRBV4-3 | CASSQVTLAGGPNEQFF | TGCGCCAGCAGCCAAGTGACACTAGCGGGAGGGCCGAATGAGCAGTTCTTC
TRBJ2-1 | . | TRBD1 | TRBV5-8 | CASSLDRGPLHNEQFF | TGTGCCAGCAGCTTGGATAGGGGGCCCCTCCACAATGAGCAGTTCTTC
TRBJ2-2 | . | TRBD1 | TRBV9 | CASSVTGTGGHGELFF | TGTGCCAGCAGCGTAACCGGGACAGGGGGCCACGGGGAGCTGTTTTTT
TRBJ1-4 | few | . | TRBV6-1 | CASSLRAGEKLFF | TGTGCCAGCAGTCTTCGGGCGGGGGAAAAACTGTTTTTT
TRBJ2-7 | . | TRBD1 | TRBV2 | CASSDIGQGIFHEQYF | TGTGCCAGCAGTGATATCGGACAGGGGATTTTCCACGAGCAGTACTTC
TRBJ1-3 | . | . | TRBV19 | CASRTGASGNTIYF | TGTGCCAGTAGAACAGGAGCCTCTGGAAACACCATATATTTT
TRBJ1-5 | . | . | TRBV7-9 | CASSRDGLEQPQHF | TGTGCCAGCAGCCGAGACGGACTAGAACAGCCCCAGCATTTT
TRBJ2-3 | few | . | TRBV15 | CATSRDVASTDTQYF | TGTGCCACCAGCAGAGATGTGGCTAGTACTGATACGCAGTATTTT